The source of this T cell receptor (beta chain) is a study of T cells in Graves' hyperthyroidism and ophthalmopathy. Authors of the study amplified TCR beta CDR3 regions from RNA transcripts. In the first-round RT-PCR of the TCR CDR3, the HTBI primer set was used. TCRdb re-derived calls from the multiplex PCR reads in MiXCR, one entry per CDR3 protein. The data show about 510,000 distinct CDR3 sequences, approximately 49% seen once. This clonotype was seen ten or more times. The antigen remains undetermined. Notes on the study in general: Among clonotypes expanded in thyroid above 0.001, most were also found in blood.

Clinical symptoms, serum thyroxine, TRAb, thyroid ultrasound and orbital computed tomography informed diagnoses. The CDR3 is 14 amino acids. Looked up from germline, CDR1 is DFQATT and CDR2 is SNEGSKA (reference sequence). The V segment lost 2 bases and the J segment 6 bases; nucleotides outside the gene matches: 4. The TCR comes from an adult woman with Graves' disease, either hyperthyroidism or ophthalmopathy (not recorded which). Sequencing was done on a sample of peripheral blood or thyroid tissue (not recorded which). J is TRBJ2-2 and V is TRBV20-1; TRBD1 agrees at 9 bases. CDR3 amino acids: CSARSGQGPGELFF. In DNA, the CDR3 is TGCAGTGCTAGATCGGGACAGGGTCCCGGGGAGCTGTTTTTT.